The next 15 T cell receptor beta chains were all read from a single sample in a study of shared clonotypes between healthy human individuals. Some clones are missing from TCRdb's copy, which holds only in-frame ones; the method was immunoSEQ multiplex PCR. Among about 1.1 million clones listed, approximately 78% were seen once. Source material: memory CD4+ T cells from PBMCs. Subset defined: CD45RA-negative fraction. The receptors here all came from a man between 18 and 35 years old in good health. Some clones in this sample may be carry-over from other donors' samples.

This clone was observed a few times. The chain has TRBV7-3 and TRBJ1-2, with D tentatively TRBD1 (5 bases). Germline V gene data show CDR1 as SGHTA and CDR2 as FQGTGA. The CDR3 runs to 12 residues. V lost 9 bases and J lost 5, with 13 bases in between. CDR3 coding DNA: TGTGCCAGTGACAGAGCTCGGTATGGCTACACCTTC. It specifies CASDRARYGYTF.

The genes are TRBV18 and TRBJ2-7, with 10 bases lining up with TRBD1. After removal of 8 bases from V and 5 bases from J, the junction contained 6 bases not matched to a gene. The CDR3 spans 13 residues. Germline CDR1 is KGHSH and CDR2 is LQKENI. The CDR3: CASAGTGVHEQYF. The CDR3 DNA reads as TGTGCCAGCGCAGGGACAGGGGTCCACGAGCAGTACTTC.

J is TRBJ2-7 and V is TRBV6-1; no clear D. The V gene's germline CDR1 is MNHNS and CDR2 SASEGT. The CDR3 consists of 14 residues. Trimming shortened V by 0 bases and J by 0 bases, and 6 bases separated the two germline ends. For the CDR3, the DNA is TGTGCCAGCAGTGAAGCGTGGGGCTCCTACGAGCAGTACTTC. The encoded protein is CASSEAWGSYEQYF.

The V and J genes are TRBV7-2 and TRBJ2-1; D unclear. CDR3 size: 12 residues. V gave up 1 base and J gave up 7 bases, with 5 bases separating them. Germline V CDR1 and CDR2: SGHTA, FQGNSA. DNA for the CDR3: TGTGCCAGCAGCTTAGAAGGGAATGAGCAGTTCTTC. It is translated as CASSLEGNEQFF.

This clone was seen a few times. The chain combines TRBV7-3 with TRBJ2-1; D call uncertain. The CDR3 is 14 residues long. The germline CDR1 and CDR2 sequences are SGHTA and FQGTGA. V lost 0 bases, J lost 8 bases, and 11 bases lay in between. The CDR3 spells CASSLTDPSHEQFF. CDR3 sequence (DNA): TGTGCCAGCAGCTTAACGGACCCGTCACATGAGCAGTTCTTC.

The chain is built from TRBV30 and TRBJ1-4; TRBD1 might be the D (6 bases). This CDR3 region has 13 residues. V lost 4 bases to trimming and J lost 6 bases, with 12 bases between them. The germline V gene has CDR1 GTSNPN and CDR2 SVGIG (reference sequence). The CDR3 sequence: CAWKGTGYEKLFF. In DNA, the CDR3 is TGTGCCTGGAAAGGAACAGGGTATGAAAAACTGTTTTTT.

This clone was observed a few times. V and J are TRBV5-1 and TRBJ2-3, with 12 bases lining up with TRBD2. J gave up 8 bases and V 9 bases, and 10 bases lay outside the gene matches. CDR1 is SGHRS, CDR2 YFSETQ, per germline. The CDR3 covers 14 residues. This CDR3 is CATGRLAGEGTQYF. The CDR3 coding sequence is TGCGCCACCGGTCGACTAGCGGGAGAGGGTACGCAGTATTTT. Full variable domain (remainder filled in from reference TRBV5-1 and TRBJ2-3): KAGVTQTPRYLIKTRGQQVTLSCSPISGHRSVSWYQQTPGQGLQFLFEYFSETQRNKGNFPGRFSGRQFSNSRSEMNVSTLELGDSALYLCATGRLAGEGTQYFGPGTRLTVL.

The chain carries TRBV15 and TRBJ2-3; TRBD1 agrees at 9 bases. The germline V gene encodes CDR1 LNHNV and CDR2 YYDKDF (reference sequence). The CDR3 is 17 residues long. Trimming at V came to 3 bases and at J to 5 bases, leaving 12 bases not matched to a gene. DNA for the CDR3: TGTGCCACCAGCAGGGACACAACAGGGGGCCTGCTAGATACGCAGTATTTT. Translating it yields CATSRDTTGGLLDTQYF.

This clone has just a few counts. This chain links TRBV21-1 with TRBJ2-7; no check of the table's D call, TRBD2, against the DNA was made. TRBV21-1 is a pseudogene segment. The CDR3 is made up of 15 amino acids. CDR3 residues: CASASFWRATYEQYF. The CDR3 nucleotides are TGTGCCAGCGCTTCCTTCTGGCGGGCAACCTACGAGCAGTACTTC.

Details on this clone: This sample also contains other DNA sequences that code for the same CDR3. The chain's CDR3 is CASSGSGRSSYEQYF. The DNA of the CDR3 is TGTGCCAGCAGTGGAAGCGGCCGAAGCTCCTACGAGCAGTACTTC. The V call is TRBV28, the J call TRBJ2-7; maybe TRBD2 (5 bases). In germline, CDR1 is MDHEN, CDR2 SYDVKM. This CDR3 spans 15 amino acids. V was shortened by 5 bases and J by 0 bases, with 14 bases between the two germline ends.

This sequence joins TRBV28 and TRBJ2-1; D unclear. Between the trimmed V and J ends, which lost 6 bases and 8 bases, there was a span of 8 bases. The CDR3 sequence is 11 residues long. Germline V lookup: CDR1 MDHEN, CDR2 SYDVKM. CDR3 protein: CASSRPDEQFF. Written as DNA, the CDR3 is TGTGCCAGCAGCCGACCCGATGAGCAGTTCTTC.

This clone was detected ten times or more. The chain has TRBV28 and TRBJ2-7, with TRBD1 matching 7 bases. With 6 bases clipped from V and 1 base from J, the junction kept 9 bases outside the gene matches. CDR1 and CDR2 (germline): MDHEN, SYDVKM. This CDR3 region has 15 residues. CDR3 in DNA: TGTGCCAGCAGACGGACAGGCCATAATTCCTACGAGCAGTACTTC. Protein: CASRRTGHNSYEQYF.

CDR3: CASSFVSDLGRNQPQHF. In DNA, the CDR3 is TGTGCCAGCAGTTTTGTCTCTGATCTAGGCCGCAATCAGCCCCAGCATTTT. J is TRBJ1-5 and V is TRBV28; unclear D gene. With 3 bases removed from V and 2 bases from J, the gap between germline ends came to 17 bases. The germline CDR1 and CDR2 sequences are MDHEN and SYDVKM. The CDR3 contains 17 residues.

The V and J genes are TRBV5-1 and TRBJ2-5; 10 bases line up with TRBD2. CDR1 SGHRS and CDR2 YFSETQ come from the germline V gene. The J segment lost 5 bases and the V segment lost 3 bases, leaving 16 bases of the junction unmatched. There are 18 residues in the CDR3. The DNA for the CDR3 is TGCGCCAGCAGCTCGCCAGCGGGAGGGCCTAATCGGGGGGAGACCCAGTACTTC. Translating gives CASSSPAGGPNRGETQYF.

V usage is TRBV28 and J usage is TRBJ1-2; TRBD1 agrees at 8 bases. CDR1 is MDHEN, CDR2 SYDVKM, per germline. V was pared by 8 bases and J by 5 bases, with 13 bases of the junction left unmatched. The CDR3 loop spans 15 amino acids. CDR3 sequence reads: CASLGGTGRFYGYTF. DNA of the CDR3: TGTGCCAGCCTTGGGGGGACAGGACGCTTTTATGGCTACACCTTC.